The sequence of this T cell receptor beta chain was determined in a study of T cells after yellow fever vaccination. Study-level results: In post-booster samples, most primary-vaccination clones reappeared (roughly 96% CD4, 70% to 90% CD8).

V lost 5 bases and J lost 0; bases outside the gene matches: 7. The CDR3 has 16 residues. Germline V lookup: CDR1 SGHTA, CDR2 FQGNSA. Template-switching 5'RACE yielded the TCR cDNA; a universal primer site and UMIs were added in the process. TCRdb re-derived calls from the 5' RACE reads in MiXCR, one entry per CDR3 protein. In the table there are hundreds of thousands of distinct CDR3 sequences, approximately 15% of which are singletons. This clonotype has a handful of counts. What it binds is not known. The TCR originated in a young man who received the YFV17D yellow fever vaccine. The chain uses TRBV7-2 and TRBJ2-7, with TRBD2 identical over 10 bases. The sample in question was PBMCs, obtained on the day of the yellow fever booster vaccination. The CDR3: CASSVRSGRSSYEQYF. The CDR3 nucleotides read TGTGCCAGCAGCGTCCGTAGCGGGAGGAGCTCCTACGAGCAGTACTTC. The full variable domain, completed using reference TRBV7-2 and TRBJ2-7, is GAGVSQSPSNKVTEKGKDVELRCDPISGHTALYWYRQSLGQGLEFLIYFQGNSAPDKSGLPSDRFSAERTGGSVSTLTIQRTQQEDSAVYLCASSVRSGRSSYEQYFGPGTRLTVT.